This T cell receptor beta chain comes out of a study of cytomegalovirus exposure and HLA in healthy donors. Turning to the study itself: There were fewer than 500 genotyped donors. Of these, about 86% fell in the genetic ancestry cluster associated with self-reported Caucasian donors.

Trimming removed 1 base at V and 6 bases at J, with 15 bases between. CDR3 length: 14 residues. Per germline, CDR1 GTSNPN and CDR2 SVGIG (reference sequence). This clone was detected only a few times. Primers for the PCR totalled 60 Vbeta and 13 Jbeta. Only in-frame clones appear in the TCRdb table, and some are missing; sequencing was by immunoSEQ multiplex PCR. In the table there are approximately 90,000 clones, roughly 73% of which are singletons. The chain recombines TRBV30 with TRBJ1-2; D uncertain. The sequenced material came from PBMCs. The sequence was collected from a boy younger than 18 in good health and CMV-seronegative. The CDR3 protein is CAWSDSVWRDGYTF. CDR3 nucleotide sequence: TGTGCCTGGAGTGACTCCGTTTGGAGGGATGGCTACACCTTC.